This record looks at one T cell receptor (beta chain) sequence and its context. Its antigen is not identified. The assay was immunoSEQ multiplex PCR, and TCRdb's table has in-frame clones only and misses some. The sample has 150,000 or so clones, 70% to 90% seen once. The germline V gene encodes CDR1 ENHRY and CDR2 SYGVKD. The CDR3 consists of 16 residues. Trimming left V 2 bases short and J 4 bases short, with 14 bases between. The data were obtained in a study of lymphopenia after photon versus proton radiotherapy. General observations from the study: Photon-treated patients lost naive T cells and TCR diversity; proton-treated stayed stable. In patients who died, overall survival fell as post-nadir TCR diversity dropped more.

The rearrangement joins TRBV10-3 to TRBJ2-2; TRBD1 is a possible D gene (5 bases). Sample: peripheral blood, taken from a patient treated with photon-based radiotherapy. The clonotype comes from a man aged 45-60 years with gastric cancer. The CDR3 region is CAISEIEQGGTGELFF. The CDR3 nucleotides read TGTGCCATCAGTGAGATTGAGCAGGGTGGCACCGGGGAGCTGTTTTTT.